A single sample gave rise to the 2 T cell receptor beta chains below, sequenced in a study of OX40 agonist ivuxolimab in advanced cancers. Libraries were built with the immunoSEQ multiplex PCR assay. TCRdb obtained this table from immuneACCESS and retained in-frame rearrangements with V and J assigned. These tables miss some clones; where compared with another copy, unresolved V genes account for less than half of the shortfall, and the remainder is unexplained. In all, the sample holds more than 50,000 clones, and roughly 82% of those were seen once. Of the sample, 2% to 2.5% falls within the top ten clones. This sample comprised CD4+ or CD8+ T cells sorted from blood, obtained in a trial of the OX40 agonist ivuxolimab. The receptor source for this set is an adult with an advanced solid tumor such as melanoma, head and neck, liver or kidney cancer.

The chain carries TRBV6-1 and TRBJ1-6; 7 bases fit TRBD1. Germline V gives CDR1 MNHNS, CDR2 SASEGT. The CDR3 has 16 residues. The V gene end was trimmed by 3 bases and the J gene end by 7 bases; junction bases not matched to a gene: 9. CDR3 amino acids: CASSEAGGWRNSPLHF. CDR3 nucleotides: TGTGCCAGCAGTGAGGCAGGGGGATGGAGGAATTCACCCCTCCACTTT.

The V and J genes are TRBV2 and TRBJ2-4; D perhaps matches TRBD2 (5 bases). The V end lost 3 bases, the J end lost 0 bases, and 9 bases lay between the germline ends. The CDR3 is made up of 15 amino acids. Germline V CDR1 and CDR2: SNHLY, FYNNEI. The CDR3 bases are TGTGCCAGCAGTGATACTAGGACAGCCAAAAACATTCAGTACTTC. Its protein is CASSDTRTAKNIQYF. Full variable domain (outside the CDR3, taken from reference TRBV2 and TRBJ2-4): EPEVTQTPSHQVTQMGQEVILRCVPISNHLYFYWYRQILGQKVEFLVSFYNNEISEKSEIFDDQFSVERPDGSNFTLKIRSTKLEDSAMYFCASSDTRTAKNIQYFGAGTRLSVL.